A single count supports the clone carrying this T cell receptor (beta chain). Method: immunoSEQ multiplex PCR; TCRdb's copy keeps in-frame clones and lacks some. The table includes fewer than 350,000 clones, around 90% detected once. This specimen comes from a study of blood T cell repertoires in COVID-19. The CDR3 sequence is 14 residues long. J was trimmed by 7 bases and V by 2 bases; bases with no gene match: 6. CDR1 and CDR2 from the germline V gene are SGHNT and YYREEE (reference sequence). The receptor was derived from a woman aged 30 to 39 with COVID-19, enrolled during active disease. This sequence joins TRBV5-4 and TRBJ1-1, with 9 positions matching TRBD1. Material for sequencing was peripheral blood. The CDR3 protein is CASSFHRGRVEAFF. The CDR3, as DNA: TGTGCCAGCAGCTTCCACAGGGGGCGGGTTGAAGCTTTCTTT.